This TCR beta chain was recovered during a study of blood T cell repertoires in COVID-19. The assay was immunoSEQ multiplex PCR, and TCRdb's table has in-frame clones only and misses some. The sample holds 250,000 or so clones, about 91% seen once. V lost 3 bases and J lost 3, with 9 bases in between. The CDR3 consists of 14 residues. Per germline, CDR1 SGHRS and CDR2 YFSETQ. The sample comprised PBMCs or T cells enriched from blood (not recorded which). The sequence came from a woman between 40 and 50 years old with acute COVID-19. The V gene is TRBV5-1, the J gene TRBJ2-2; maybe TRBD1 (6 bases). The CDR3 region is CASSSRQDTGELFF. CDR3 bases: TGCGCCAGCAGCTCGCGACAGGACACCGGGGAGCTGTTTTTT.